This T cell receptor (beta chain) was obtained from a study of regulatory T cells in long-lasting Graves disease. Documented time point: newly diagnosed GD, antithyroid drugs for less than 3 months. The TCR library was prepared using RNA isolated from PBMCs. Patients were from an endocrinology department in Xi'an, China. Arm-PCR of CDR3 regions and iRepertoire HTBI primers were used to build TCR beta libraries. Each CDR3 protein is one row after TCRdb ran MiXCR on the multiplex PCR reads. The sample has about 400,000 distinct CDR3 sequences; about 17% are singletons. CDR3 length: 13 amino acids. Germline V CDR1 and CDR2: SGHTA, FQGNSA. Trimming left V 4 bases short and J 5 bases short, with 9 bases between. This clonotype was seen only a few times. The same specimen was also included in a second study, on T cells in Graves' hyperthyroidism and ophthalmopathy. That source adds: Clinical symptoms, serum thyroxine, TRAb, thyroid ultrasound and orbital computed tomography informed diagnoses.

The V and J genes are TRBV7-2 and TRBJ1-5, with D unresolved. The receptor was isolated from a woman younger than 35 with Graves disease. The source was peripheral blood mononuclear cells (PBMCs), collected at new diagnosis, from a patient treated with antithyroid drugs. The CDR3 nucleotides are TGTGCCAGCAGCTCCGGCGTCCATCAGCCCCAGCATTTT. Its protein is CASSSGVHQPQHF.